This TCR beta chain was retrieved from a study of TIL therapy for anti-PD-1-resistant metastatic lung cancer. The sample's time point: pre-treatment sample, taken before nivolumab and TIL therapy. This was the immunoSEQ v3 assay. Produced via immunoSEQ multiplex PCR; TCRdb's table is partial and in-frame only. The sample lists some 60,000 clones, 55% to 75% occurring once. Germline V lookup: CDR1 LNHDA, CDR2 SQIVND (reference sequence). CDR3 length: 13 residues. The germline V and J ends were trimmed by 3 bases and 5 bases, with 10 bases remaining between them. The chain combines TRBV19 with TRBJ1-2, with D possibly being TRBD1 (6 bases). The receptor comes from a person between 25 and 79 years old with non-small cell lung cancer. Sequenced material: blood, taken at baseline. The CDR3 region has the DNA TGTGCCAGTAGTATCGACAGGAAGTATGGCTACACCTTC. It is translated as CASSIDRKYGYTF.